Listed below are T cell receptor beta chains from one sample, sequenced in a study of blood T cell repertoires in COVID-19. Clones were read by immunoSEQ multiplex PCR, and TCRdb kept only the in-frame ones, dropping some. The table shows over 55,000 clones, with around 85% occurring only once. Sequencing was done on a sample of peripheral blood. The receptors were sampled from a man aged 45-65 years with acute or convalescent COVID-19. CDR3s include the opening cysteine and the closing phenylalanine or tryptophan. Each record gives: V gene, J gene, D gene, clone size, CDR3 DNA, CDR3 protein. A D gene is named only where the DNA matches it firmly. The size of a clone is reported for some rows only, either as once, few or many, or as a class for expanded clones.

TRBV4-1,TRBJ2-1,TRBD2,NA,TGCGCCAGCAGCCAACCGGGTCTAGCGGGGGACTACAATGAGCAGTTCTTC,CASSQPGLAGDYNEQFF
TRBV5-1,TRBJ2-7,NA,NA,TGCGCCAGCAGCTTGGCCCAGGGGGGTACGAGCTACGAGCAGTACTTC,CASSLAQGGTSYEQYF
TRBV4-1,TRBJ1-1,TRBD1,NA,TGCGCCAGCAGCCAAGCACAGGGGTACCCTGAAGCTTTCTTT,CASSQAQGYPEAFF
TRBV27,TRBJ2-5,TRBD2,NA,TGTGCCAGCAGTTTATCGAGTTGGGGGGGAGAGACCCAGTACTTC,CASSLSSWGGETQYF
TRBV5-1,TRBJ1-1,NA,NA,TGCGCCAGCAGCCTGGAAGGCCAGGTCGGAACTGAAGCTTTCTTT,CASSLEGQVGTEAFF
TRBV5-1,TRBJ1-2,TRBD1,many,TGCGCCAGCAGCAGGACAGGGGTCGCTAACTATGGCTACACCTTC,CASSRTGVANYGYTF
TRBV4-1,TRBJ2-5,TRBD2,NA,TGCGCCAGCAGCCAAGCAGCGGGGGGGCAAGAGACCCAGTACTTC,CASSQAAGGQETQYF
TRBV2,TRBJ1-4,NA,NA,TGTGCCAGCAGGCGGACAGACATTCCTAATGAAAAACTGTTTTTT,CASRRTDIPNEKLFF
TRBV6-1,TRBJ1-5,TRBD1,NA,TGTGCCAGCAGTGGACGACAGGGGATGGGTGATCAGCCCCAGCATTTT,CASSGRQGMGDQPQHF
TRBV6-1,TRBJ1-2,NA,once,TGTGCCAGCAGTGAAGCGAGCCCACAGTCTGGCTATGGCTACACCTTC,CASSEASPQSGYGYTF
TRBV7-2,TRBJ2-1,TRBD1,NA,TGTGCCAGCATCATAGGTGGGACAGGGGGTTTTGGTGAGCAGTTCTTC,CASIIGGTGGFGEQFF
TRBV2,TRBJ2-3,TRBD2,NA,TGTGCCACCTTTGGCGGGGGGGCTCAAGATACGCAGTATTTT,CATFGGGAQDTQYF
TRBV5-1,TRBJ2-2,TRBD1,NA,TGCGCCAGCAGCTGGACAGGGGGCGCCGACACCGGGGAGCTGTTTTTT,CASSWTGGADTGELFF
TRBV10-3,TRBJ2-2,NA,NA,TGTGCCATCAGCCCCGACGCAGGGAACACCGGGGAGCTGTTTTTT,CAISPDAGNTGELFF
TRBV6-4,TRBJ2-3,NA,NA,TGTGCCAGCAGTGCACGACTGACAGATACGCAGTATTTT,CASSARLTDTQYF
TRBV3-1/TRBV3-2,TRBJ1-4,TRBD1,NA,TGTGCCAGCAGCTACCTGGACAGGGGGAATGAAAAACTGTTTTTT,CASSYLDRGNEKLFF
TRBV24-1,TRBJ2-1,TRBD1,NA,TGTGCCACCAGTGAGGGGGGACAGGGGTGGAATGAGCAGTTCTTC,CATSEGGQGWNEQFF
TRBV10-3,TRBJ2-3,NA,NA,TGTGCCAGCGCCTCCCAAGGCACAGATACGCAGTATTTT,CASASQGTDTQYF
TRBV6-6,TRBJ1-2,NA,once,TGTGCCAGTAGATCCGGGACATCGGGCGGCTACACCTTC,CASRSGTSGGYTF
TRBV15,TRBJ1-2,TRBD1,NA,TGTGCCACCAGCAGAGATTCTGGCAGGGGGTTTTTCTATGGCTACACCTTC,CATSRDSGRGFFYGYTF
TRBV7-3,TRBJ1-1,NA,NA,TGTGCCAGCAGCCCAAGTTTGGGGGCCTCAGGGACTGAAGCTTTCTTT,CASSPSLGASGTEAFF
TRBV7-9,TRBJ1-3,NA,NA,TGTGCCAGCAGCTTAGGCTCAGGATCCACCATATATTTT,CASSLGSGSTIYF
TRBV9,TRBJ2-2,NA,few,TGTGCCAGCAGCGTAGGAGGGTTGAACACCGGGGAGCTGTTTTTT,CASSVGGLNTGELFF
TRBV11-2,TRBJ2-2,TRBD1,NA,TGTGCCAGCAGCTTACTACAGGGGTTGGACACCGGGGAGCTGTTTTTT,CASSLLQGLDTGELFF
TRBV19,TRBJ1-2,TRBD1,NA,TGTGCCAGTAGTAATGGAGGGACAGACCAGTATGGCTACACCTTC,CASSNGGTDQYGYTF
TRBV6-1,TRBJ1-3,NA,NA,TGTGCCAGCAGTGAAGGGGGGGAGCCTGGAAACACCATATATTTT,CASSEGGEPGNTIYF
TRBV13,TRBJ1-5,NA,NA,TGTGCCAGCAGCTTAGGGGGCTACAATCAGCCCCAGCATTTT,CASSLGGYNQPQHF
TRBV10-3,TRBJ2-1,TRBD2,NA,TGTGCCATCAGTGAGTCGAGTAGCGGGGGGGCCTATGAGCAGTTCTTC,CAISESSSGGAYEQFF
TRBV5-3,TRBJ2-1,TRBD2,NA,TGTGCCAGAAGCCGAATCGGACTAGCGGGGGACAATGAGCAGTTCTTC,CARSRIGLAGDNEQFF
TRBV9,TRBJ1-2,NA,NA,TGTGCCAGCAGCGCCGTTAACTATGGCTACACCTTC,CASSAVNYGYTF
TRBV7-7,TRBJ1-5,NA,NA,TGTGCCAGCAGGACCATCCCCCCCGGGTCACTCAAACTGAACGACCAGCCCCAGCATTTT,CASRTIPPGSLKLNDQPQHF
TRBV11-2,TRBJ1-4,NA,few,TGTGCCAGCAGCTTGTGGGGGGAAGAAAAACTGTTTTTT,CASSLWGEEKLFF
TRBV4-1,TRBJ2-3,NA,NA,TGCGCCAGCAGACAAGCGGAGGGGACAGATACGCAGTATTTT,CASRQAEGTDTQYF
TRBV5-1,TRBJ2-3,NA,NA,TGCGCCAGCAGCCTGAATAGAGATACGCAGTATTTT,CASSLNRDTQYF
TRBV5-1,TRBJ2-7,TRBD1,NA,TGCGCCAGCAGCCCCGCCCAGGGGGCGTCCTACGAGCAGTACTTC,CASSPAQGASYEQYF
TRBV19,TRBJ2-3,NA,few,TGTGCCAGTAGAAGGCAGGAAGCAGATACGCAGTATTTT,CASRRQEADTQYF
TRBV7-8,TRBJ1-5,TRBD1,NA,TGTGCCAGCAGCTTAGTTGCAGGGGGGAATCAGCCCCAGCATTTT,CASSLVAGGNQPQHF
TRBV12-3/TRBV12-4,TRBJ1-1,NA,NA,TGTGCCAGCTACACTAACAGGGCCACTGAAGCTTTCTTT,CASYTNRATEAFF
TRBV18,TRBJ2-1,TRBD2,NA,TGTGCCAGCTCACCCCGGACTAGCGGGGATGGTGAGCAGTTCTTC,CASSPRTSGDGEQFF